These 28 T cell receptor beta chains were sequenced from one sample in a study of shared clonotypes between healthy human individuals. Profiled with immunoSEQ multiplex PCR; TCRdb holds only in-frame clones, not every one. The sample carries a few million clones, approximately 94% recorded once. The sequencing input was naive CD4+ T cells sorted from blood. Subset given: CD45RA+ positively selected. The source of these receptors is a man between 18 and 35 years old in good health.

Note on this clone: Other DNA sequences within the sample encode an identical CDR3. V usage is TRBV5-1 and J usage is TRBJ1-4, with D tentatively TRBD1 (6 bases). Germline CDR1 reads SGHRS; CDR2 reads YFSETQ. The length of the CDR3 is 13 residues. V lost 2 bases, J lost 5 bases, and 7 bases lay in between. In DNA form, the CDR3 reads TGCGCCAGCAGCTTTACAGGGAATGAAAAACTGTTTTTT. Translation: CASSFTGNEKLFF.

As to this clone: Other DNA sequences in this sample translate to the same CDR3. The CDR3 here is CASSPTGGGNQPQHF. For the CDR3, the DNA is TGTGCCAGCAGCCCGACAGGGGGAGGTAATCAGCCCCAGCATTTT. The chain couples TRBV28 to TRBJ1-5, with 9 bases matching TRBD1. V lost 6 bases to trimming and J lost 4 bases; unmatched junction nucleotides: 7. Germline loops: CDR1 MDHEN, CDR2 SYDVKM. This CDR3 region has 15 residues.

This clone was seen once. The J gene is TRBJ1-2, the V gene TRBV7-8, with D possibly TRBD1 on 5 matching bases. Germline lookup yields CDR1 SGHVS and CDR2 FQNEAQ. Trimming left V 5 bases short and J 3 bases short, with 10 bases between. The CDR3 contains 13 residues. The CDR3 spells CASSSDSYYGYTF. In nucleotides, the CDR3 is TGTGCCAGCAGCAGCGACAGTTACTATGGCTACACCTTC.

This rearrangement joins TRBV27 to TRBJ2-7; TRBD2 matches 12 bases. CDR3 size: 18 residues. The V and J ends lost 5 bases and 7 bases, in that order; junction bases with no gene match: 18. Looked up from germline, CDR1 is MNHEY and CDR2 is SMNVEV (reference sequence). The CDR3 DNA follows: TGTGCCAGCAGTCCATACTCACTCCTAGCGGGGGGGCCTCGGGAGCAGTACTTC. It encodes CASSPYSLLAGGPREQYF.

The chain is built from TRBV30 and TRBJ1-5, with D hard to call. The CDR3 length is 13 residues. V lost 1 base and J 9 bases, leaving 13 bases between the germline ends. The germline V gene encodes CDR1 GTSNPN and CDR2 SVGIG (reference sequence). CDR3 sequence reads: CAWSDRPGSPQHF. For the CDR3, the DNA is TGTGCCTGGAGTGACCGGCCTGGCTCGCCCCAGCATTTT.

The chain couples TRBV2 to TRBJ2-1; a possible D gene is TRBD2 (5 bases). Germline lookup yields CDR1 SNHLY and CDR2 FYNNEI. The CDR3 has 13 residues. The V gene lost 8 bases and the J gene lost 6 bases, with 14 bases spanning the gap. The CDR3: CASVEGEGNEQFF. The CDR3 region has the DNA TGTGCCAGCGTCGAGGGAGAAGGCAATGAGCAGTTCTTC.

As for this clone: Other DNA variants within this sample encode the same CDR3. This sequence joins TRBV30 and TRBJ1-2, with D perhaps TRBD1 (5 bases). The V gene lost 1 base and the J gene lost 8 bases, with 8 bases spanning the gap. This CDR3 has 11 residues. Germline V gene data show CDR1 as GTSNPN and CDR2 as SVGIG (reference sequence). The CDR3 DNA sequence: TGTGCCTGGAGTGGCGGGGGAGGCTACACCTTC. Its translation: CAWSGGGGYTF.

This sequence joins TRBV30 and TRBJ2-2; D remains unclear. Germline CDR1 and CDR2: GTSNPN and SVGIG (reference sequence). V was pared by 5 bases and J by 9 bases, with 16 bases between. CDR3 length: 13 residues. The CDR3 bases are TGTGCCTGGGACCGATCCCCAACCAGGGAGCTGTTTTTT. Protein sequence: CAWDRSPTRELFF.

V gene TRBV7-9 combines with J gene TRBJ2-3; no clear D gene. This CDR3 spans 15 amino acids. Germline V lookup: CDR1 SEHNR, CDR2 FQNEAQ (reference sequence). Between the trimmed V and J ends, which lost 4 bases and 2 bases, there was a span of 13 bases. In DNA, the CDR3 is TGTGCCAGCAGCTCCGGTTCCTCTTCCACAGATACGCAGTATTTT. It yields the protein CASSSGSSSTDTQYF.

As regards this clone: The sample contains more than one DNA sequence encoding this CDR3. The V gene is TRBV19, the J gene TRBJ2-3; TRBD2 is a possible D gene (5 bases). Germline V gene lookup returns CDR1 LNHDA and CDR2 SQIVND (reference sequence). This CDR3 contains 14 residues. Trimming stripped 2 bases from V and 2 bases from J, with 8 bases between. DNA for the CDR3: TGTGCCAGTAGTATATCGGGGAACACAGATACGCAGTATTTT. Protein: CASSISGNTDTQYF. Variable domain in full (rest from reference TRBV19 and TRBJ2-3): DGGITQSPKYLFRKEGQNVTLSCEQNLNHDAMYWYRQDPGQGLRLIYYSQIVNDFQKGDIAEGYSVSREKKESFPLTVTSAQKNPTAFYLCASSISGNTDTQYFGPGTRLTVL.

This clone came up once. The chain links TRBV5-4 to TRBJ2-1; tentative D call: TRBD1 (8 bases). CDR1 is SGHNT and CDR2 is YYREEE in the germline V gene (reference sequence). This CDR3 spans 15 amino acids. Between the trimmed V and J ends, which lost 2 bases and 8 bases, there was a span of 17 bases. Here the CDR3 reads CASSLTGGGYHEQFF. The CDR3 DNA sequence: TGTGCCAGCAGCTTAACAGGGGGAGGGTACCATGAGCAGTTCTTC.

In the case of this clone: Other DNA sequences within the sample encode an identical CDR3. The chain combines TRBV28 with TRBJ1-2; 10 bases are a match to TRBD1. Trimming cost V 5 bases and J 4 bases; bases outside gene matches: 7. Germline CDR1 MDHEN, CDR2 SYDVKM. The CDR3 totals 15 residues. In DNA form, the CDR3 reads TGTGCCAGCAGTCCCGGGGACAGGGGACTCTATGGCTACACCTTC. Translation gives CASSPGDRGLYGYTF.

The rearrangement joins TRBV7-4 to TRBJ1-3; no clear D. CDR1 is SGHVT and CDR2 is SQSDAQ in the germline V gene. Trimming pared 1 base from V and 8 bases from J, leaving 18 bases between. The CDR3 length is 16 residues. The CDR3 loop is CASSLEWPPDGYTIYF. The CDR3 coding sequence is TGTGCCAGCAGCTTAGAGTGGCCTCCTGACGGGTACACCATATATTTT.

The genes are TRBV5-1 and TRBJ2-2; maybe TRBD2 (6 bases). CDR1 is SGHRS and CDR2 is YFSETQ in the germline V gene. V gave up 1 base and J gave up 5 bases, with 18 bases separating them. This CDR3 has 17 residues. DNA of the CDR3: TGCGCCAGCAGCTTGTTAGGGGACTCGGCGGGGACCGGGGAGCTGTTTTTT. As protein: CASSLLGDSAGTGELFF.

The CDR3 nucleotides read TGCGCCAGCAGCCAAGCCACTAGTCGAGGCACAGATACGCAGTATTTT. It translates to CASSQATSRGTDTQYF. V gene TRBV4-3 combines with J gene TRBJ2-3; weak D call: TRBD2 (5 bases). Trimming took off 1 base at V and 1 base at J, with 12 bases between the two ends. The CDR3 contains 16 residues. CDR1 is LGHNA and CDR2 is YSLEER in the germline V gene.

J is TRBJ2-5 and V is TRBV5-1; 9 bases agree with TRBD1. CDR3 length: 12 residues. Germline loops: CDR1 SGHRS, CDR2 YFSETQ. V dropped 9 bases and J dropped 3; count of bases not matched to a gene: 3. CDR3 protein: CATRDREETQYF. The CDR3 nucleotides are TGCGCCACCAGGGACAGGGAAGAGACCCAGTACTTC.

This clone was seen once. The rearrangement uses TRBV18 and TRBJ1-1, with 12 bases aligning to TRBD1. In germline, CDR1 is KGHSH, CDR2 LQKENI. The CDR3 runs 16 residues. V lost 0 bases and J lost 4; bases outside the gene matches: 3. CDR3 region: CASSPPGQGAFTEAFF. The CDR3 bases are TGTGCCAGCTCACCACCGGGACAGGGGGCTTTCACTGAAGCTTTCTTT.

The chain joins TRBV11-2 to TRBJ2-7; 13 bases are a match to TRBD2. Per the germline V gene, CDR1 is SGHAT and CDR2 is FQNNGV. The CDR3 runs 18 residues. Trimming took 2 bases from V and 2 from J; bases not matched to a gene: 9. The DNA of the CDR3 is TGTGCCAGCAGCTTAATATTAGGTGGACTAGCGGGGGCCTACGAGCAGTACTTC. Translated: CASSLILGGLAGAYEQYF.

In the case of this clone: Distinct nucleotide sequences in the sample also encode this CDR3. The chain employs TRBV18 and TRBJ1-5; D remains ambiguous. With 1 base removed from V and 7 bases from J, the gap between germline ends came to 8 bases. The germline gives CDR1 KGHSH, CDR2 LQKENI. The CDR3 covers 13 residues. The CDR3 region has the DNA TGTGCCAGCTCACCACAAGGGAACCAGCCCCAGCATTTT. Encoded protein: CASSPQGNQPQHF.

The V gene is TRBV5-6, the J gene TRBJ2-2; D is possibly TRBD1 or TRBD2 (6 bases each). This CDR3 spans 15 amino acids. Germline V gene sequence: CDR1 SGHDT, CDR2 YYEEEE. The V and J ends lost 7 bases and 7 bases respectively, with 20 bases between them. The CDR3 DNA reads TGTGCCAGCGACGCTGGGGGGCATTCTGTCGGGGAGCTGTTTTTT. Translation: CASDAGGHSVGELFF.

Turning to this clone: Distinct nucleotide sequences in the sample also encode this CDR3. V and J are TRBV28 and TRBJ1-2, with D possibly being TRBD1 (5 bases). Germline assignment: CDR1 MDHEN and CDR2 SYDVKM. The CDR3 loop spans 12 amino acids. Trimming took off 7 bases at V and 2 bases at J, with 8 bases between the two ends. The CDR3, as DNA: TGTGCCAGCAATCGGGGGAACTATGGCTACACCTTC. It codes for CASNRGNYGYTF.

The gene calls are TRBV13 and TRBJ1-2; the D gene is possibly TRBD1 (5 bases). This CDR3 has 16 amino acids. CDR1 and CDR2 from the germline V gene are PRHDT and FYEKMQ (reference sequence). The ends were cut back, 1 base at V and 3 bases at J, with 15 bases in the middle. The CDR3 spells CASSLVSWGTDYGYTF. The CDR3 DNA follows: TGTGCCAGCAGCTTAGTTTCTTGGGGGACGGACTATGGCTACACCTTC.

The V gene is TRBV6-1, the J gene TRBJ2-2; a possible D gene is TRBD2 (5 bases). CDR1 and CDR2 from the germline V gene are MNHNS and SASEGT. V lost 4 bases and J lost 2, with 14 bases in between. The CDR3 has 16 amino acids. This chain's CDR3 is CASSGSGSRNTGELFF. The CDR3 coding sequence is TGTGCCAGCAGTGGGAGCGGTAGCCGCAACACCGGGGAGCTGTTTTTT.

V is TRBV11-2 and J is TRBJ1-1; TRBD1 aligns across 7 bases. After removal of 6 bases from V and 8 bases from J, the junction contained 6 bases not matched to a gene. Germline lookup yields CDR1 SGHAT and CDR2 FQNNGV. This CDR3 comprises 12 residues. The CDR3 coding sequence is TGTGCCAGCAGAGGGAACAGGGGCGAAGCTTTCTTT. Translation: CASRGNRGEAFF.

V is TRBV29-1 and J is TRBJ2-5; 11 bases fit TRBD1. V was pared by 4 bases and J by 1 base, with 2 bases of the junction left unmatched. This CDR3 spans 14 amino acids. Looked up from germline, CDR1 is SQVTM and CDR2 is ANQGSEA. The CDR3 bases are TGCAGCGTTGGGGGGACAGGGGGCCAAGAGACCCAGTACTTC. Its protein is CSVGGTGGQETQYF.

The chain couples TRBV5-4 to TRBJ1-1, with D unresolved. The CDR3 sequence is 15 residues long. V lost 2 bases and J 3 bases, leaving 14 bases between the germline ends. Germline CDR1 SGHNT, CDR2 YYREEE (reference sequence). This CDR3 is CASSLDLRPDTEAFF. The CDR3 region has the DNA TGTGCCAGCAGCTTAGATCTACGTCCGGACACTGAAGCTTTCTTT.

J is TRBJ1-2 and V is TRBV29-1, with D uncertain. The germline CDR1 and CDR2 sequences are SQVTM and ANQGSEA. CDR3 length: 10 amino acids. Deletions cut 7 bases from V and 7 bases from J, with 10 bases between. CDR3 in DNA: TGCAGCGCCGGGGAAAGTGGCTACACCTTC. It is translated as CSAGESGYTF. The full variable domain, in which reference TRBV29-1 and TRBJ1-2 provide the parts outside the CDR3, is SAVISQKPSRDICQRGTSLTIQCQVDSQVTMMFWYRQQPGQSLTLIATANQGSEATYESGFVIDKFPISRPNLTFSTLTVSNMSPEDSSIYLCSAGESGYTFGSGTRLTVV.

This chain links TRBV18 with TRBJ2-6, with a tentative D call TRBD1 (5 bases). The CDR3 spans 15 residues. Trimming removed 6 bases at V and 2 bases at J, with 11 bases between. Germline V gene sequence: CDR1 KGHSH, CDR2 LQKENI. Here the CDR3 DNA reads TGTGCCAGCTCGCCTTTGGACACTGGGGCCAACGTCCTGACTTTC. Translating it yields CASSPLDTGANVLTF.